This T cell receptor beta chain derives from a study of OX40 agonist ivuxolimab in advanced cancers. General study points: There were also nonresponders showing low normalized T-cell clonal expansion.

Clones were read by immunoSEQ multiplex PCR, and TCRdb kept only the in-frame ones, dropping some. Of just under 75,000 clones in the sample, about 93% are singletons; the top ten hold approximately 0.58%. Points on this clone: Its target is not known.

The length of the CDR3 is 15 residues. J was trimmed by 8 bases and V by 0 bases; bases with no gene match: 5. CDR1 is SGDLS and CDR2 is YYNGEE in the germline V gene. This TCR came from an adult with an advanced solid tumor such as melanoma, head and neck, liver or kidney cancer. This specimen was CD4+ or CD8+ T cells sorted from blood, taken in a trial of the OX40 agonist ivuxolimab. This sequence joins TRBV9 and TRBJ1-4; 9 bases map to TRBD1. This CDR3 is CASSVGGQGEEKLFF. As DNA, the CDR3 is TGTGCCAGCAGCGTAGGGGGACAGGGAGAGGAAAAACTGTTTTTT.